This is a list of T cell receptor beta chains from one sample in a study of cytomegalovirus exposure and HLA in healthy donors. Data came from immunoSEQ multiplex PCR; TCRdb stores just in-frame clones and leaves some out. The sample consists of about 210,000 clones, around 80% of them appearing once. The sample consisted of PBMCs. These TCRs come from a boy between 10 and 17 years old in good health and CMV-seronegative. Both conserved end residues are part of each CDR3. A D gene is named only where the DNA matches it firmly. Clone size, where shown, is once, few, many, or a class for clones that have expanded.

TRBV5-1	TRBJ1-1	.	TRBD1	CASSNGQAATAEAFF	TGCGCCAGCAGCAACGGACAGGCAGCGACGGCTGAAGCTTTCTTT
TRBV29-1	TRBJ2-3	.	.	CSVSGVVTDTQYF	TGCAGCGTTAGCGGAGTGGTCACAGATACGCAGTATTTT
TRBV27	TRBJ2-1	once	TRBD2	CASSLSGLGEQFF	TGTGCCAGCAGTTTATCGGGACTAGGCGAGCAGTTCTTC
TRBV28	TRBJ2-2	.	TRBD2	CATNPGLGDTGELFF	TGTGCCACGAACCCGGGACTAGGGGACACCGGGGAGCTGTTTTTT
TRBV27	TRBJ2-7	.	.	CASSLKASSYEQYF	TGTGCCAGCAGTTTAAAAGCGAGCTCCTACGAGCAGTACTTC
TRBV2	TRBJ2-7	.	TRBD2	CASKREGPSYEQYF	TGTGCCAGCAAGCGGGAGGGCCCCTCCTACGAGCAGTACTTC
TRBV7-2	TRBJ1-5	.	.	CASGRGGGSNQPQHF	TGTGCCAGTGGGCGGGGAGGTGGAAGCAATCAGCCCCAGCATTTT
TRBV11-2	TRBJ2-3	.	.	CASRGGQGQRTDTQYF	TGTGCCTCACGGGGGGGACAGGGTCAGCGCACAGATACGCAGTATTTT
TRBV7-2	TRBJ2-3	once	TRBD2	CASSLEASGANTDTQYF	TGTGCCAGCAGCTTAGAGGCTAGCGGGGCAAACACAGATACGCAGTATTTT
TRBV6-1	TRBJ1-1	.	.	CASSEFRGAEAFF	TGTGCCAGCAGTGAATTCAGGGGAGCTGAAGCTTTCTTT
TRBV19	TRBJ2-3	once	TRBD2	CASSLLAGEGDTQYF	TGTGCCAGTAGTCTACTAGCGGGGGAGGGAGATACGCAGTATTTT
TRBV5-6	TRBJ2-7	.	TRBD2	CASSLIAGARYEQYF	TGTGCCAGCAGCCTAATAGCGGGAGCGAGGTACGAGCAGTACTTC
TRBV5-1	TRBJ2-6	.	TRBD1	CASSLSGQGGSGANVLTF	TGCGCCAGCAGCTTGTCGGGACAGGGGGGATCTGGGGCCAACGTCCTGACTTTC
TRBV6-1	TRBJ1-1	.	.	CASSEGHENTEAFF	TGTGCCAGCAGTGAGGGCCACGAAAACACTGAAGCTTTCTTT
TRBV7-9	TRBJ1-3	.	TRBD1	CASSLRTGGPGNTIYF	TGTGCCAGCAGCTTACGGACAGGGGGCCCTGGAAACACCATATATTTT
TRBV6-5	TRBJ1-5	.	.	CASRFGGRNQPQHF	TGTGCCAGCAGATTTGGAGGGCGCAATCAGCCCCAGCATTTT
TRBV27	TRBJ1-2	.	TRBD1	CASSRALGQGAGYTF	TGTGCCAGCAGTAGGGCTCTCGGACAGGGGGCAGGCTACACCTTC
TRBV11-3	TRBJ2-1	.	TRBD2	CASSLRPGLAGYYNEQFF	TGTGCCAGCAGCTTACGCCCGGGACTAGCGGGGTACTACAATGAGCAGTTCTTC
TRBV4-1	TRBJ1-5	.	.	CASSAGRGNQPQHF	TGCGCCAGCAGCGCCGGCAGGGGCAATCAGCCCCAGCATTTT
TRBV6-5	TRBJ1-4	.	.	CASSYSRTDEKLFF	TGTGCCAGCAGTTACTCGAGGACAGATGAAAAACTGTTTTTT
TRBV6-5	TRBJ1-1	few	.	CASSYIPGNTEAFF	TGTGCCAGCAGTTACATCCCGGGGAACACTGAAGCTTTCTTT
TRBV7-9	TRBJ1-3	.	TRBD1	CASSRDRQSSGNTIYF	TGTGCCAGCAGCAGGGACAGGCAGAGCTCTGGAAACACCATATATTTT
TRBV10-3	TRBJ2-7	.	TRBD1	CAIRSGTAYEQYF	TGTGCCATCAGGTCCGGGACAGCCTACGAGCAGTACTTC
TRBV6-1	TRBJ2-2	.	.	CAGQGGPNTGELFF	TGTGCCGGACAGGGAGGGCCCAACACCGGGGAGCTGTTTTTT
TRBV9	TRBJ1-1	few	.	CASSVAMNTEAFF	TGTGCCAGCAGCGTAGCTATGAACACTGAAGCTTTCTTT
TRBV27	TRBJ1-4	.	TRBD1	CASGISGTDNEKLFF	TGTGCCAGCGGGATTTCCGGGACAGATAATGAAAAACTGTTTTTT
TRBV30	TRBJ1-2	.	.	CAWSVRPNYGYTF	TGTGCCTGGAGTGTCAGGCCGAACTATGGCTACACCTTC
TRBV7-8	TRBJ2-6	.	.	CASSPLNRNYGANVLTF	TGTGCCAGCAGCCCCCTGAACAGGAACTATGGGGCCAACGTCCTGACTTTC
TRBV10-3	TRBJ2-1	.	TRBD2	CAISGRGLEGEQFF	TGTGCCATCAGTGGCAGGGGACTAGAAGGTGAGCAGTTCTTC
TRBV30	TRBJ1-1	once	.	CAWSADTGLNTEAFF	TGTGCCTGGAGTGCAGACACAGGTTTGAACACTGAAGCTTTCTTT
TRBV11-2	TRBJ2-1	.	TRBD1	CASSLGQGNNEQFF	TGTGCCAGCAGCTTGGGACAGGGGAACAATGAGCAGTTCTTC
TRBV27	TRBJ1-6	.	.	CASSFSSDRSSSYNSPLHF	TGTGCCAGCAGTTTTAGCTCGGACAGATCCAGCTCCTATAATTCACCCCTCCACTTT
TRBV2	TRBJ1-5	.	.	CASGGFSGPQHF	TGTGCCAGCGGAGGGTTCTCAGGGCCCCAGCATTTT
TRBV9	TRBJ2-1	once	TRBD2	CASSPAGLAGYNEQFF	TGTGCCAGCAGCCCAGCCGGACTAGCGGGGTACAATGAGCAGTTCTTC
TRBV5-1	TRBJ1-1	.	TRBD1	CASSLGQADTEAFF	TGCGCCAGCAGCCTTGGACAGGCCGACACTGAAGCTTTCTTT
TRBV5-1	TRBJ1-5	.	.	CASSLVGGVNQPQHF	TGCGCCAGCAGCTTGGTTGGAGGGGTCAATCAGCCCCAGCATTTT
TRBV5-1	TRBJ2-2	once	TRBD1	CASSFFHQGAHGELFF	TGCGCCAGCAGCTTCTTTCATCAGGGGGCGCACGGGGAGCTGTTTTTT
TRBV27	TRBJ1-1	.	TRBD1	CASRTNRGHTEAFF	TGTGCCAGCCGGACGAACAGGGGACACACTGAAGCTTTCTTT
TRBV5-4	TRBJ2-7	.	TRBD2	CASSVRERGGRAGEQYF	TGTGCCAGCAGCGTGAGGGAGCGGGGCGGGAGGGCCGGCGAGCAGTACTTC
TRBV6-1	TRBJ1-5	.	.	CASSEALRGKPQHF	TGTGCCAGCAGTGAAGCGCTTCGGGGGAAGCCCCAGCATTTT
TRBV5-1	TRBJ2-1	.	TRBD2	CASTELAGSYNEQFF	TGCGCCAGCACCGAACTAGCGGGTTCCTACAATGAGCAGTTCTTC